The 25 T cell receptor beta chains in this list originate from one sample, sequenced in a study of OX40 agonist ivuxolimab in advanced cancers. Produced via immunoSEQ multiplex PCR; TCRdb's table is partial and in-frame only. Of 70,000 to 100,000 clones detected, 86% appear once; the ten largest clones hold roughly 2.1%. Sequenced here: CD4+ or CD8+ T cells sorted from blood, sampled in a trial of the OX40 agonist ivuxolimab. The source of these receptors is an adult with an advanced solid tumor such as melanoma, head and neck, liver or kidney cancer.

The chain links TRBV7-3 to TRBJ2-1, with a tentative D call TRBD1 (6 bases). The germline V gene encodes CDR1 SGHTA and CDR2 FQGTGA. This CDR3 region has 14 residues. The germline V and J ends were trimmed by 5 bases and 10 bases, with 18 bases remaining between them. The CDR3 reads CASSPRVAQGEQFF. The CDR3 bases are TGTGCCAGCAGCCCCCGGGTGGCACAGGGCGAGCAGTTCTTC.

The chain is built from TRBV2 and TRBJ2-3, with D possibly matching TRBD2 (5 bases). V shed 11 bases and J shed 3 bases, with 15 bases lying between them. This CDR3 has 13 residues. Germline lookup yields CDR1 SNHLY and CDR2 FYNNEI. This CDR3 is CAGHEGVTDTQYF. DNA for the CDR3: TGTGCCGGGCATGAGGGAGTTACAGATACGCAGTATTTT.

The V gene is TRBV9, the J gene TRBJ2-1, with 11 bases aligning to TRBD2. Germline V gene lookup returns CDR1 SGDLS and CDR2 YYNGEE. V shed 3 bases and J 8 bases; nucleotides not matched to a gene: 7. This CDR3 region has 15 residues. Here the CDR3 DNA reads TGTGCCAGCAGCGCAACTAGCGGGAGCTTCGATGAGCAGTTCTTC. It translates to CASSATSGSFDEQFF.

The rearrangement links TRBV27 to TRBJ1-5, with TRBD1 as a possible D gene (5 bases). The CDR3 runs to 14 residues. V was clipped by 5 bases and J by 2 bases, with 10 bases between them. CDR1 and CDR2 from the germline V gene are MNHEY and SMNVEV (reference sequence). CDR3 region: CASSNGGGNQPQHF. CDR3 coding DNA: TGTGCCAGCAGTAACGGGGGGGGCAATCAGCCCCAGCATTTT.

This sequence joins TRBV5-1 and TRBJ1-2; tentative D call: TRBD1 (5 bases). CDR1 and CDR2 (germline): SGHRS, YFSETQ. V lost 2 bases, J lost 2 bases, and 19 bases lay in between. The CDR3 is made up of 17 amino acids. CDR3 loop: CASSFEGRQKKNYGYTF. The DNA of the CDR3 is TGCGCCAGCAGCTTCGAGGGCAGACAGAAGAAGAACTATGGCTACACCTTC.

This clone has a single count. The chain is built from TRBV6-5 and TRBJ1-2; TRBD1 agrees at 9 bases. In germline, CDR1 is MNHEY, CDR2 SVGAGI. Unmatched junction bases numbered 7, after V lost 6 bases and J lost 8 bases. The CDR3 length is 13 residues. CDR3 residues: CASSGNRGLGYTF. The DNA of the CDR3 is TGTGCCAGCAGCGGAAACAGGGGGCTAGGCTACACCTTC.

V is TRBV5-1 and J is TRBJ2-4, with 8 bases matching TRBD1. V trimming: 7 bases; J trimming: 6 bases; junction bases outside the gene matches: 6. The CDR3 consists of 13 residues. CDR1 and CDR2 from the germline V gene are SGHRS and YFSETQ. CDR3 protein: CASGGQETNIQYF. CDR3 coding DNA: TGCGCCAGCGGGGGACAGGAAACAAACATTCAGTACTTC.

The genes are TRBV19 and TRBJ1-1; no clear D gene. This CDR3 spans 16 amino acids. Germline CDR1 reads LNHDA; CDR2 reads SQIVND (reference sequence). V was cut by 5 bases and J by 0 bases, with 16 bases left in between. This CDR3 reads CASSPHREGLNTEAFF. The CDR3, as DNA: TGTGCCAGTAGTCCCCATCGGGAGGGCCTGAACACTGAAGCTTTCTTT.

The chain uses TRBV7-9 and TRBJ2-2, with unresolved D. Germline V gene lookup returns CDR1 SEHNR and CDR2 FQNEAQ (reference sequence). V lost 3 bases and J 6 bases, leaving 14 bases between the germline ends. CDR3 length: 15 residues. CDR3 sequence: CASSLALDGAGELFF. The CDR3 nucleotides read TGTGCCAGCAGCTTGGCCCTCGATGGAGCCGGGGAGCTGTTTTTT. The entire variable domain, with the rest obtained from reference TRBV7-9 and TRBJ2-2, is as follows: DTGVSQNPRHKITKRGQNVTFRCDPISEHNRLYWYRQTLGQGPEFLTYFQNEAQLEKSRLLSDRFSAERPKGSFSTLEIQRTEQGDSAMYLCASSLALDGAGELFFGEGSRLTVL.

V usage is TRBV30 and J usage is TRBJ2-2; possible D gene TRBD2, 5 bases. The CDR3 is 12 amino acids. Between the trimmed V and J ends, which lost 4 bases and 5 bases, there was a span of 8 bases. Germline V gene data show CDR1 as GTSNPN and CDR2 as SVGIG (reference sequence). CDR3 DNA: TGTGCCTGGAACCGCGGGACCGGGGAGCTGTTTTTT. This codes for CAWNRGTGELFF.

This chain's CDR3 is CASSVERDNYEQYF. CDR3 in DNA: TGTGCCAGCAGCGTAGAAAGGGACAACTACGAGCAGTACTTC. The chain combines TRBV9 with TRBJ2-7; possibly TRBD1 for D (6 bases). The ends were cut back, 0 bases at V and 3 bases at J, with 10 bases in the middle. CDR3 length equals 14 residues. CDR1 is SGDLS, CDR2 YYNGEE, per germline.

This clone was observed once. The chain couples TRBV2 to TRBJ2-4; 8 bases are shared with TRBD1. This CDR3 has 16 residues. Germline V lookup: CDR1 SNHLY, CDR2 FYNNEI. Trimming at V came to 6 bases and at J to 5 bases, leaving 12 bases not matched to a gene. The CDR3 region is CASSIQGAGWENIQYF. The CDR3 region has the DNA TGTGCCAGCAGCATTCAGGGGGCGGGCTGGGAAAACATTCAGTACTTC.

The chain employs TRBV30 and TRBJ2-7, with 9 bases aligning to TRBD2. Germline CDR1 and CDR2: GTSNPN and SVGIG (reference sequence). The J segment lost 3 bases and the V segment lost 2 bases, leaving 5 bases of the junction unmatched. This CDR3 has 14 amino acids. The CDR3 DNA follows: TGTGCCTGGAGTCCCCCTAGCGGGAACTACGAGCAGTACTTC. This translates into CAWSPPSGNYEQYF.

This rearrangement joins TRBV27 to TRBJ2-3; tentatively, D is TRBD2 (5 bases). V was clipped by 5 bases and J by 3 bases, with 12 bases between them. The CDR3 sequence is 14 residues long. Germline V gives CDR1 MNHEY, CDR2 SMNVEV (reference sequence). The CDR3 protein is CASSVSGRTDTQYF. The DNA of the CDR3 is TGTGCCAGCAGTGTGTCGGGAAGAACAGATACGCAGTATTTT.

This chain uses TRBV6-1 with TRBJ2-7; D may be TRBD2 (5 bases). The CDR3 length is 15 residues. With 1 base removed from V and 2 bases from J, the gap between germline ends came to 12 bases. In germline, CDR1 is MNHNS, CDR2 SASEGT. The CDR3 coding sequence is TGTGCCAGCAGTGAAGGGCGGGCCGATACCTACGAGCAGTACTTC. Translated: CASSEGRADTYEQYF.

This CDR3 reads CASSLSPGENTEAFF. CDR3 sequence (DNA): TGCGCCAGCAGCTTGTCCCCGGGGGAGAACACTGAAGCTTTCTTT. The chain combines TRBV5-1 with TRBJ1-1, with D perhaps matching TRBD1 (5 bases). Looked up from germline, CDR1 is SGHRS and CDR2 is YFSETQ. V was shortened by 1 base and J by 1 base, with 11 bases between the two germline ends. The CDR3 extends over 15 amino acids.

The chain links TRBV30 to TRBJ2-7; D is unresolved. CDR3 length equals 12 residues. Germline CDR1 is GTSNPN and CDR2 is SVGIG (reference sequence). V lost 4 bases and J 0 bases, leaving 7 bases between the germline ends. The CDR3 region has the DNA TGTGCCTGGAAAGGGAACTCCTACGAGCAGTACTTC. Residues: CAWKGNSYEQYF. Based on the CDR3 plus reference TRBV30 and TRBJ2-7, the full variable domain is SQTIHQWPATLVQPVGSPLSLECTVEGTSNPNLYWYRQAAGRGLQLLFYSVGIGQISSEVPQNLSASRPQDRQFILSSKKLLLSDSGFYLCAWKGNSYEQYFGPGTRLTVT.

The chain recombines TRBV18 with TRBJ2-5; 13 bases match TRBD2. Germline V CDR1 and CDR2: KGHSH, LQKENI. Trimming at V came to 4 bases and at J to 5 bases, leaving 7 bases not matched to a gene. This CDR3 contains 16 residues. CDR3 DNA sequence: TGTGCCAGCTCACGGACTAGCGGGGGTCCAGGTGAGACCCAGTACTTC. Translation gives CASSRTSGGPGETQYF.

The chain uses TRBV7-4 and TRBJ2-7; D uncertain. There are 9 residues in the CDR3. The germline V gene encodes CDR1 SGHVT and CDR2 SQSDAQ. Trimming cost V 3 bases and J 12 bases, with 6 bases left between them. CDR3 protein: CASSFFRYF. In DNA form, the CDR3 reads TGTGCCAGCAGCTTCTTCCGGTACTTC.

The chain couples TRBV28 to TRBJ1-1, with 7 bases fitting TRBD1. V lost 4 bases, J lost 4 bases, and 9 bases stayed unmatched. The CDR3 has 15 residues. The germline V gene has CDR1 MDHEN and CDR2 SYDVKM. This chain's CDR3 is CASSYPGAGGTEAFF. The CDR3 DNA sequence: TGTGCCAGCAGTTACCCTGGGGCAGGGGGCACTGAAGCTTTCTTT.

This sequence joins TRBV7-9 and TRBJ2-3; 14 positions agree with TRBD2. The CDR3 length is 18 residues. Germline-derived CDR1 and CDR2 are SEHNR and FQNEAQ (reference sequence). Trimming cost V 0 bases and J 2 bases; bases outside gene matches: 4. Here the CDR3 reads CASSLAGLAGATTDTQYF. CDR3 bases: TGTGCCAGCAGCTTAGCGGGACTAGCGGGAGCCACCACAGATACGCAGTATTTT.

This clone turned up a few times. V is TRBV5-5 and J is TRBJ2-5; possible D gene TRBD2, 5 bases. Germline CDR1 SGHKS, CDR2 YYEKEE (reference sequence). V lost 2 bases and J 4 bases, leaving 12 bases between the germline ends. This CDR3 comprises 14 residues. CDR3 in amino acids: CASSFYLRGETQYF. In DNA form, the CDR3 reads TGTGCCAGCAGCTTCTATCTTCGGGGAGAGACCCAGTACTTC.

The chain has TRBV19 and TRBJ2-5; TRBD1 might be the D (6 bases). The V and J ends lost 7 bases and 5 bases respectively, with 14 bases between them. The germline V gene has CDR1 LNHDA and CDR2 SQIVND (reference sequence). This CDR3 spans 13 amino acids. The DNA of the CDR3 is TGTGCCAGTAAGGGCAGGGGTGTGGAGACCCAGTACTTC. It yields the protein CASKGRGVETQYF.

This clone was observed a handful of times. The chain uses TRBV19 and TRBJ2-2; D ambiguous. CDR3 length: 11 amino acids. The germline V gene encodes CDR1 LNHDA and CDR2 SQIVND (reference sequence). Trimming stripped 8 bases from V and 4 bases from J, with 5 bases between. The CDR3 DNA is TGTGCCAGTTCCGGCACCGGGGAGCTGTTTTTT. Protein sequence: CASSGTGELFF.

The V and J genes are TRBV6-5 and TRBJ2-2; D is ambiguous. The germline V gene encodes CDR1 MNHEY and CDR2 SVGAGI. V lost 6 bases to trimming and J lost 4 bases, with 6 bases between them. This CDR3 is built from 12 residues. The CDR3: CASRLGTGELFF. CDR3 bases: TGTGCCAGCAGGTTGGGCACCGGGGAGCTGTTTTTT.